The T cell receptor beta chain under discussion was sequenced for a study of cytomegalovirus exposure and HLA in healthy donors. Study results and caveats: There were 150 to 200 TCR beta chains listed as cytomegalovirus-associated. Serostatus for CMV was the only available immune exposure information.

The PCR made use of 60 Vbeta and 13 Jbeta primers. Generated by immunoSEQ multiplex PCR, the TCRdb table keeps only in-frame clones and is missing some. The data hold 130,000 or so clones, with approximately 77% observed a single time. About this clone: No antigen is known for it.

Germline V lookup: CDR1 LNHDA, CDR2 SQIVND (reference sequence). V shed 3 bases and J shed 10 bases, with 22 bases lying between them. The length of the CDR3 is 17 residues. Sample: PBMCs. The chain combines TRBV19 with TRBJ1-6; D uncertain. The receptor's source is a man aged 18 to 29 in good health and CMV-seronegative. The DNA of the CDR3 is TGTGCCAGTAGTATTTCGTCGGGGAGATGGTCCGGGTCACCCCTCCACTTT. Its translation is CASSISSGRWSGSPLHF.